The 3 T cell receptor beta chains in this list originate from one sample, sequenced in a study of T cells in Graves' hyperthyroidism and ophthalmopathy. The CDR3 regions of TCR beta were amplified from RNA transcripts. The study used the HTBI primer set for a first-round RT-PCR of the TCR CDR3. TCRdb re-called the multiplex PCR reads with MiXCR, one entry per CDR3 protein. Of 380,000 or so distinct CDR3 sequences listed, approximately 12% are singletons. The material sequenced was blood. All receptors derive from a man in his thirties or forties with Graves' hyperthyroidism that later progressed to Graves' ophthalmopathy.

Details on this clonotype: Since the CDR3 does not end with the conserved phenylalanine or tryptophan, this likely comes from a read error. The genes are TRBV29-1 and TRBJ2-3; 10 bases fit TRBD1. Germline CDR1 SQVTM, CDR2 ANQGSEA. Trimming took 6 bases from V and 1 from J; bases not matched to a gene: 7. This CDR3 spans 15 amino acids. The chain's CDR3 is CSVVDRGRGTDTQYL. CDR3 DNA: TGCAGCGTGGTTGACAGGGGGCGCGGCACAGATACGCAGTATCTT.

This clonotype was found many times. The chain links TRBV6-1 to TRBJ2-1, with 13 nucleotides matching TRBD2. Germline CDR1 is MNHNS and CDR2 is SASEGT. Trimming at V came to 7 bases and at J to 13 bases, leaving 16 bases not matched to a gene. CDR3 length equals 16 residues. CDR3 bases: TGTGCCAGCACCGGACTAGCGGGGGACCGGACATTACCTCAGTTCTTC. Its protein product is CASTGLAGDRTLPQFF.

V usage is TRBV20-1 and J usage is TRBJ2-3; D is undetermined. The germline V and J ends were trimmed by 0 bases and 4 bases, with 11 bases remaining between them. This CDR3 is built from 14 residues. From germline, CDR1 is DFQATT and CDR2 SNEGSKA (reference sequence). The CDR3: CSAREVGASDTQYF. The CDR3 DNA reads TGCAGTGCTAGAGAGGTTGGAGCGTCAGATACGCAGTATTTT.